This entry lists 29 T cell receptor beta chains sequenced from one sample in a study of blood T cell repertoires in COVID-19. Assay used: immunoSEQ multiplex PCR; TCRdb lists only in-frame clones, some missing. The table has under 250,000 clones, about nine tenths seen once. The sample consisted of peripheral blood. These receptor sequences come from a man in his sixties with acute or convalescent COVID-19.

As concerns this clone: Relative to the germline gene, one junction end is altered; a read error may explain this. This chain connects TRBV29-1 to TRBJ2-5; TRBD2 agrees at 8 bases. The CDR3 totals 15 residues. Germline loops: CDR1 SQVTM, CDR2 ANQGSEA. The DNA for the CDR3 is TGCAGCGTAGAAGAGACTAGCGTTTTACAAGAGACCCAGTACTTC. Its translation: CSVEETSVLQETQYF.

This chain connects TRBV29-1 to TRBJ2-3, with D unresolved. Germline lookup yields CDR1 SQVTM and CDR2 ANQGSEA. This CDR3 contains 12 residues. Deletions cut 8 bases from V and 0 bases from J, with 9 bases between. The CDR3 DNA sequence: TGCAGCCTCTCCGGGAGCACAGATACGCAGTATTTT. Its protein product is CSLSGSTDTQYF.

V and J are TRBV5-3 and TRBJ2-2; TRBD2 matches at 13 bases. TRBV5-3 is sorted into the ORF group, with uncertain function. V gave up 0 bases and J gave up 1 base; unmatched junction bases: 3. The CDR3 has 18 residues. The CDR3 region is CARSLVTSGRENTGELFF. CDR3 bases: TGTGCCAGAAGCTTGGTTACTAGCGGGAGGGAGAACACCGGGGAGCTGTTTTTT.

The chain uses TRBV2 and TRBJ2-5, with D possibly being TRBD2 (5 bases). V was pared by 4 bases and J by 5 bases, with 17 bases between. From germline, CDR1 is SNHLY and CDR2 FYNNEI. CDR3 length equals 15 residues. CDR3 residues: CASSGVALVLETQYF. CDR3 coding DNA: TGTGCCAGCAGTGGAGTAGCACTAGTCTTGGAGACCCAGTACTTC.

The chain recombines TRBV27 with TRBJ1-3; TRBD1 might be the D (5 bases). Trimming removed 4 bases from V and 2 bases from J, with 15 bases in between. The CDR3 consists of 16 residues. Germline assignment: CDR1 MNHEY and CDR2 SMNVEV (reference sequence). The CDR3 here is CASSSNRVGPGNTIYF. CDR3 bases: TGTGCCAGCAGTTCTAACCGGGTGGGGCCTGGAAACACCATATATTTT.

J is TRBJ2-5 and V is TRBV6-2 or TRBV6-3; no firm D call. With 3 bases removed from V and 2 bases from J, the gap between germline ends came to 10 bases. The CDR3 has 14 residues. Germline lookup yields CDR1 MNHEY and CDR2 SVGEGT. CDR3 in amino acids: CASSYQQVQETQYF. DNA of the CDR3: TGTGCCAGCAGTTATCAGCAGGTTCAAGAGACCCAGTACTTC.

The chain carries TRBV7-9 and TRBJ2-7; no firm D call. Germline loops: CDR1 SEHNR, CDR2 FQNEAQ (reference sequence). This CDR3 region has 13 residues. V was trimmed by 2 bases and J by 2 bases, leaving 7 bases between them. In nucleotides, the CDR3 is TGTGCCAGCAGCTTACAACAGACCTACGAGCAGTACTTC. It is translated as CASSLQQTYEQYF.

This clone appeared a single time. The chain joins TRBV9 to TRBJ2-3, with TRBD2 matching over 7 bases. There are 16 residues in the CDR3. Germline loops: CDR1 SGDLS, CDR2 YYNGEE. The junction had 15 bases not matched to a gene; V was cut back by 6 bases and J by 5 bases. Here the CDR3 DNA reads TGTGCCAGCACCTTGGGTTTACGGGGGGAAGGAGATACGCAGTATTTT. This sequence encodes CASTLGLRGEGDTQYF. The full variable domain, with the rest looked up from reference TRBV9 and TRBJ2-3, is DSGVTQTPKHLITATGQRVTLRCSPRSGDLSVYWYQQSLDQGLQFLIQYYNGEERAKGNILERFSAQQFPDLHSELNLSSLELGDSALYFCASTLGLRGEGDTQYFGPGTRLTVL.

The chain links TRBV18 to TRBJ1-1; 7 positions agree with TRBD1. This CDR3 is built from 14 residues. J gave up 3 bases and V 3 bases, and 4 bases lay outside the gene matches. Germline V gene lookup returns CDR1 KGHSH and CDR2 LQKENI. The CDR3 sequence: CASSPNGQDTEAFF. The DNA of the CDR3 is TGTGCCAGCTCACCCAACGGACAGGACACTGAAGCTTTCTTT. The full variable domain, with the rest looked up from reference TRBV18 and TRBJ1-1, is NAGVMQNPRHLVRRRGQEARLRCSPMKGHSHVYWYRQLPEEGLKFMVYLQKENIIDESGMPKERFSAEFPKEGPSILRIQQVVRGDSAAYFCASSPNGQDTEAFFGQGTRLTVV.

The gene calls are TRBV3-1 (or the pseudogene TRBV3-2) and TRBJ1-4; a possible D gene is TRBD1 (6 bases). CDR3 length equals 16 residues. Trimming pared 1 base from V and 1 base from J, leaving 10 bases between. Germline V gene lookup returns CDR1 LGHDT and CDR2 YNNKEL (reference sequence). CDR3 in DNA: TGTGCCAGCAGCCAAGCAACGGGACAAACTAATGAAAAACTGTTTTTT. Translating gives CASSQATGQTNEKLFF.

The CDR3 spells CASGSGGPYEQYF. CDR3 in DNA: TGTGCCAGCGGATCGGGGGGACCCTACGAGCAGTACTTC. The chain links TRBV27 to TRBJ2-7, with 7 bases lining up with TRBD2. V shed 8 bases, J shed 2 bases, and the junction held 6 bases outside the gene matches. The CDR3 covers 13 residues. CDR1 is MNHEY, CDR2 SMNVEV, per germline (reference sequence).

The chain recombines TRBV2 with TRBJ2-7; D uncertain. Germline assignment: CDR1 SNHLY and CDR2 FYNNEI. V lost 4 bases to trimming and J lost 6 bases, with 10 bases between them. CDR3 length: 12 amino acids. This chain's CDR3 is CASSALLAEQYF. As DNA, the CDR3 is TGTGCCAGCAGTGCCCTGTTGGCCGAGCAGTACTTC.

This sequence joins TRBV7-3 and TRBJ2-7, with 15 bases lining up with TRBD2. J was trimmed by 6 bases and V by 0 bases; bases with no gene match: 6. Germline V gene data show CDR1 as SGHTA and CDR2 as FQGTGA. The CDR3 sequence is 17 residues long. CDR3 nucleotide sequence: TGTGCCAGCAGCTTAACGACCCCGGGACTAGCGGGAGGCGAGCAGTACTTC. It specifies CASSLTTPGLAGGEQYF.

This clone has a handful of counts. The V and J genes are TRBV6-4 and TRBJ2-5; TRBD1 agrees at 12 bases. This CDR3 contains 14 residues. Trimming removed 10 bases from V and 5 bases from J; junction bases left unmatched: 8. Germline V gives CDR1 MRHNA, CDR2 SNTAGT. In DNA, the CDR3 is TGTGCCAACCGGGACAGGGGGCGCTTGGAGACCCAGTACTTC. Amino acids: CANRDRGRLETQYF.

The chain links TRBV7-9 to TRBJ2-7, with 8 nucleotides matching TRBD1. The V segment lost 0 bases and the J segment 9 bases; nucleotides outside the gene matches: 10. CDR3 length: 15 amino acids. The germline V gene has CDR1 SEHNR and CDR2 FQNEAQ (reference sequence). The CDR3 coding sequence is TGTGCCAGCAGCTTAGCCGGGACAGGACACGAGCGGCAGTACTTC. As protein: CASSLAGTGHERQYF.

This rearrangement joins TRBV11-3 to TRBJ2-2; 7 nucleotides align to TRBD2. After removal of 5 bases from V and 8 bases from J, the junction contained 11 bases not matched to a gene. Germline V CDR1 and CDR2: SGHNT, YENEEA. This CDR3 has 15 residues. The CDR3 nucleotides read TGTGCCAGCAGCGCAGCCCGCAGGGAGGGTGGGGAGCTGTTTTTT. Protein: CASSAARREGGELFF. The full variable domain, in which reference TRBV11-3 and TRBJ2-2 provide the parts outside the CDR3, is EAGVVQSPRYKIIEKKQPVAFWCNPISGHNTLYWYLQNLGQGPELLIRYENEEAVDDSQLPKDRFSAERLKGVDSTLKIQPAELGDSAVYLCASSAARREGGELFFGEGSRLTVL.

The chain carries TRBV6-6 and TRBJ2-7, with 11 bases lining up with TRBD1. CDR1 is MNHNY, CDR2 SVGAGI, per germline (reference sequence). V was pared by 4 bases and J by 7 bases, with 3 bases of the junction left unmatched. This CDR3 is 13 amino acids long. CDR3 in DNA: TGTGCCAGCAGTTGGACAGGGGGCTGGGAGCAGTACTTC. Protein product: CASSWTGGWEQYF.

In regard to this clone: Other DNA sequences of this sample code for an identical CDR3. The chain links TRBV5-1 to TRBJ1-2, with 7 bases that match TRBD1. The CDR3 is made up of 14 amino acids. Per germline, CDR1 SGHRS and CDR2 YFSETQ. Trimming took 2 bases from V and 0 from J; bases not matched to a gene: 1. In DNA, the CDR3 is TGCGCCAGCAGCTTAACAGGGGCTAACTATGGCTACACCTTC. Protein: CASSLTGANYGYTF. Complete variable domain (other parts from reference TRBV5-1 and TRBJ1-2): KAGVTQTPRYLIKTRGQQVTLSCSPISGHRSVSWYQQTPGQGLQFLFEYFSETQRNKGNFPGRFSGRQFSNSRSEMNVSTLELGDSALYLCASSLTGANYGYTFGSGTRLTVV.

Comment on this clone: Its ends do not fully match the called genes, so a read error is possible. The chain carries TRBV7-7 and TRBJ2-1; 7 positions agree with TRBD2. Germline V gives CDR1 SSHAT, CDR2 FNYEAQ (reference sequence). CDR3 length: 17 residues. The CDR3, as DNA: TGTGCTAGCAGCTCCTTAAGCGGGACTGACACCTACAATGAGCAGTTCTTC. Protein sequence: CASSSLSGTDTYNEQFF.

This clone was seen once. This chain joins TRBV30 and TRBJ2-2; D is uncertain. Germline V gene sequence: CDR1 GTSNPN, CDR2 SVGIG (reference sequence). The CDR3 runs to 14 residues. Trimming left V 0 bases short and J 0 bases short, with 5 bases between. DNA of the CDR3: TGTGCCTGGAGTGTAACAGCGAACACCGGGGAGCTGTTTTTT. Amino acids: CAWSVTANTGELFF.

The V and J genes are TRBV2 and TRBJ2-2; 10 positions match TRBD1. J was trimmed by 0 bases and V by 6 bases; bases with no gene match: 7. The CDR3 runs to 17 residues. Germline CDR1 and CDR2: SNHLY and FYNNEI. CDR3 amino acids: CASSLTGGRTNTGELFF. DNA of the CDR3: TGTGCCAGCAGCCTGACAGGGGGCAGAACGAACACCGGGGAGCTGTTTTTT.

J is TRBJ1-5 and V is TRBV30, with D uncertain. Germline lookup yields CDR1 GTSNPN and CDR2 SVGIG (reference sequence). This CDR3 region has 15 residues. V lost 0 bases to trimming and J lost 7 bases, with 16 bases between them. The chain's CDR3 is CAWSVRWTPGQPQHF. Here the CDR3 DNA reads TGTGCCTGGAGTGTACGATGGACTCCGGGGCAGCCCCAGCATTTT.

V and J are TRBV12-3 or TRBV12-4 and TRBJ2-7, with D maybe TRBD1 (6 bases). The V gene lost 5 bases and the J gene lost 7 bases, with 12 bases spanning the gap. This CDR3 comprises 12 residues. The CDR3 DNA sequence: TGTGCCAGCAGTCGTCAGGGGATAGAGCAGTACTTC. Encoded protein: CASSRQGIEQYF.

The chain employs TRBV5-8 and TRBJ1-4; 7 bases line up with TRBD1. The V gene's germline CDR1 is SGHTS and CDR2 YDEGEE. The CDR3 is 15 residues long. V gave up 6 bases and J gave up 5 bases; unmatched junction bases: 10. As DNA, the CDR3 is TGTGCCAGCACCCGAGGGGGGACAGACAATGAAAAACTGTTTTTT. Its translation is CASTRGGTDNEKLFF.

CDR3 residues: CASSEFTGGNEQYF. The CDR3, as DNA: TGTGCCAGCAGTGAATTTACGGGAGGGAACGAGCAGTACTTC. V usage is TRBV2 and J usage is TRBJ2-7; TRBD2 matches 8 bases. V dropped 2 bases and J dropped 5; count of bases not matched to a gene: 5. The CDR3 loop spans 14 amino acids. CDR1 SNHLY and CDR2 FYNNEI come from the germline V gene. The full variable domain, its missing parts supplied by reference TRBV2 and TRBJ2-7, is EPEVTQTPSHQVTQMGQEVILRCVPISNHLYFYWYRQILGQKVEFLVSFYNNEISEKSEIFDDQFSVERPDGSNFTLKIRSTKLEDSAMYFCASSEFTGGNEQYFGPGTRLTVT.

The CDR3: CASSHGAAQETQYF. CDR3 nucleotides: TGTGCCAGCAGTCATGGGGCTGCTCAAGAGACCCAGTACTTC. The chain joins TRBV27 to TRBJ2-5, with D perhaps TRBD1 (5 bases). Germline V gives CDR1 MNHEY, CDR2 SMNVEV (reference sequence). Trimming shortened V by 5 bases and J by 2 bases, and 12 bases separated the two germline ends. This CDR3 is 14 amino acids long.

The chain links TRBV7-2 to TRBJ1-5, with D possibly TRBD1 on 5 matching bases. V was clipped by 4 bases and J by 1 base, with 11 bases between them. Germline CDR1 and CDR2: SGHTA and FQGNSA. The CDR3 sequence is 15 residues long. CDR3: CASSSMWGSNQPQHF. Written as DNA, the CDR3 is TGTGCCAGCAGCTCGATGTGGGGCAGCAATCAGCCCCAGCATTTT.

The chain links TRBV12-3 or TRBV12-4 to TRBJ2-5; 7 bases fit TRBD1. This CDR3 region has 11 residues. V shed 5 bases and J 7 bases; nucleotides not matched to a gene: 1. For the CDR3, the DNA is TGTGCCAGCAGTCGACAGGGGACCCAGTACTTC. As protein: CASSRQGTQYF.

The J gene is TRBJ2-1, the V gene TRBV5-1, with D perhaps matching TRBD2 (5 bases). Between the trimmed V and J ends, which lost 5 bases and 4 bases, there was a span of 16 bases. The V gene's germline CDR1 is SGHRS and CDR2 YFSETQ. The CDR3 runs to 15 residues. The CDR3 DNA reads as TGCGCCAGCAGAAGAGGGAGTGATCTGTACAATGAGCAGTTCTTC. Translation: CASRRGSDLYNEQFF.